The next 18 T cell receptor beta chains were all read from a single sample in a study of shared clonotypes between healthy human individuals. Naive-designated CD8 cells lacked CD45RO, were positively enriched for CCR7, and omitted terminally differentiated effector memory CD45RA+ cells. Using immunoSEQ multiplex PCR, the repertoire was profiled, and TCRdb retains in-frame clones only, with some absent. Of about 2,100,000 clones in the sample, about 93% were seen once. What was sequenced was naive CD8+ T cells from PBMCs. These receptors were collected from a man between 18 and 29 years old in good health. Some clones in this sample may be carry-over from other donors' samples.

The gene calls are TRBV15 and TRBJ1-5; TRBD1 matches 12 bases. The J segment lost 6 bases and the V segment lost 2 bases, leaving 5 bases of the junction unmatched. The CDR3 is 16 residues long. The germline V gene encodes CDR1 LNHNV and CDR2 YYDKDF (reference sequence). The CDR3 sequence is CATSRQGQGAGQPQHF. CDR3 coding DNA: TGTGCCACCAGCAGACAGGGACAGGGGGCGGGTCAGCCCCAGCATTTT.

J is TRBJ2-4 and V is TRBV21-1; no check of the table's D call, TRBD2, against the DNA was made. TRBV21-1 is deemed a pseudogene. The CDR3 spans 14 residues. CDR3 loop: CASSTVIAKNIQYF. CDR3 in DNA: TGTGCCAGCAGCACGGTTATAGCCAAAAACATTCAGTACTTC.

The CDR3 region is CASNRDRDLGTQYF. The DNA of the CDR3 is TGTGCCAGCAACCGGGACAGGGATCTGGGTACGCAGTATTTT. The V gene is TRBV19, the J gene TRBJ2-3; TRBD1 agrees at 9 bases. Germline CDR1 and CDR2: LNHDA and SQIVND (reference sequence). The CDR3 contains 14 residues. Germline trimming cut 9 bases from V and 8 bases from J; bases unmatched to any gene: 12.

This sequence joins TRBV10-1 and TRBJ1-1; D might be TRBD1 (6 bases). Germline V gene sequence: CDR1 WNHNN, CDR2 SYGVQD (reference sequence). The CDR3 extends over 14 amino acids. V dropped 7 bases and J dropped 5 bases, with 17 bases sitting between them. The DNA of the CDR3 is TGCGCCAGCAAGGGATGGGACATTTGGACTGAAGCTTTCTTT. Translation: CASKGWDIWTEAFF.

This chain connects TRBV13 to TRBJ1-2, with TRBD1 identical over 7 bases. The V gene's germline CDR1 is PRHDT and CDR2 FYEKMQ (reference sequence). This CDR3 contains 17 residues. V dropped 1 base and J dropped 5; count of bases not matched to a gene: 13. The CDR3 region has the DNA TGTGCCAGCAGCTTAGAAGCCGACAGGGTCCTTTTGTATGGCTACACCTTC. Translation: CASSLEADRVLLYGYTF.

In the case of this clone: Different DNA sequences within this sample yield the same CDR3. The chain uses TRBV9 and TRBJ1-5; D is possibly TRBD1 (5 bases). The CDR3 loop spans 14 amino acids. V dropped 2 bases and J dropped 0 bases, with 6 bases sitting between them. CDR1 is SGDLS, CDR2 YYNGEE, per germline. The CDR3 nucleotides are TGTGCCAGCAGCGTCGGGGGTAGCAATCAGCCCCAGCATTTT. Translating gives CASSVGGSNQPQHF.

V is TRBV28 and J is TRBJ2-5, with a possible D match to TRBD1 (6 bases). The V gene lost 4 bases and the J gene lost 2 bases, with 17 bases spanning the gap. The CDR3 contains 16 residues. The germline V gene encodes CDR1 MDHEN and CDR2 SYDVKM. The CDR3 reads CASSSYVSGEQETQYF. The CDR3 nucleotides are TGTGCCAGCAGTTCTTACGTTTCAGGGGAGCAAGAGACCCAGTACTTC.

The J gene is TRBJ1-5, the V gene TRBV18; possible D gene TRBD1, 5 bases. Germline loops: CDR1 KGHSH, CDR2 LQKENI. The CDR3 loop spans 14 amino acids. V gave up 3 bases and J gave up 3 bases, with 9 bases separating them. This CDR3 reads CASSPSGNNQPQHF. Here the CDR3 DNA reads TGTGCCAGCTCACCCTCAGGGAACAATCAGCCCCAGCATTTT.

The chain couples TRBV28 to TRBJ1-4; 7 bases map to TRBD1. The CDR3 has 15 residues. V shed 6 bases and J 8 bases; nucleotides not matched to a gene: 12. Germline assignment: CDR1 MDHEN and CDR2 SYDVKM. The CDR3 is CASRTGTAGKEKLFF. CDR3 bases: TGTGCCAGCAGAACTGGGACAGCGGGGAAGGAAAAACTGTTTTTT.

The V call is TRBV9, the J call TRBJ1-2; D remains unclear. This CDR3 contains 14 residues. Trimming took off 0 bases at V and 7 bases at J, with 13 bases between the two ends. The V gene's germline CDR1 is SGDLS and CDR2 YYNGEE. CDR3 amino acids: CASSVGRSPIGYTF. CDR3 DNA sequence: TGTGCCAGCAGCGTAGGGAGGTCGCCTATTGGCTACACCTTC.

This clone was observed a few times. The gene calls are TRBV6-5 and TRBJ1-2, with 7 bases aligning to TRBD1. CDR1 MNHEY and CDR2 SVGAGI come from the germline V gene. The CDR3 runs 13 residues. Trimming cost V 5 bases and J 8 bases; bases outside gene matches: 8. This chain's CDR3 is CASSQTGTDGYTF. CDR3 sequence (DNA): TGTGCCAGCAGTCAGACAGGGACTGACGGCTACACCTTC.

J is TRBJ1-2 and V is TRBV11-2; TRBD1 aligns across 8 bases. J lost 0 bases, V lost 3 bases, and 9 bases had no gene match. CDR1 and CDR2 (germline): SGHAT, FQNNGV. The CDR3 is made up of 17 amino acids. The CDR3 sequence is CASSLGPGQAANYGYTF. CDR3 DNA: TGTGCCAGCAGCTTGGGACCGGGACAGGCCGCTAACTATGGCTACACCTTC. Filled out from reference TRBV11-2 and TRBJ1-2, the complete variable domain reads EAGVAQSPRYKIIEKRQSVAFWCNPISGHATLYWYQQILGQGPKLLIQFQNNGVVDDSQLPKDRFSAERLKGVDSTLKIQPAKLEDSAVYLCASSLGPGQAANYGYTFGSGTRLTVV.

The rearrangement joins TRBV7-9 to TRBJ2-2; D remains ambiguous. The ends were cut back, 4 bases at V and 6 bases at J, with 6 bases in the middle. Germline V gene data show CDR1 as SEHNR and CDR2 as FQNEAQ (reference sequence). This CDR3 has 12 residues. CDR3 bases: TGTGCCAGCAGCTCGGTACCCGGGGAGCTGTTTTTT. Translated, it gives CASSSVPGELFF.

The chain has TRBV2 and TRBJ2-7; 8 bases fit TRBD2. This CDR3 region has 13 residues. Germline CDR1 and CDR2: SNHLY and FYNNEI. The V segment lost 11 bases and the J segment 6 bases; nucleotides outside the gene matches: 12. The CDR3 spells CAGEGGRSGEQYF. The CDR3 bases are TGTGCCGGAGAAGGCGGGAGGTCTGGCGAGCAGTACTTC.

The chain uses TRBV7-6 and TRBJ2-7; 7 nucleotides match TRBD2. Trimming cost V 5 bases and J 3 bases; bases outside gene matches: 7. The germline gives CDR1 SGHVS, CDR2 FNYEAQ. The CDR3 extends over 14 amino acids. The CDR3, as DNA: TGTGCCAGCAGCCGCTATGGGGGGGTCTACGAGCAGTACTTC. Amino acids: CASSRYGGVYEQYF.

V gene TRBV19 combines with J gene TRBJ1-1; a weak D match, TRBD1 (6 bases). Germline loops: CDR1 LNHDA, CDR2 SQIVND (reference sequence). Trimming removed 7 bases at V and 2 bases at J, with 11 bases between. This CDR3 region has 13 residues. DNA for the CDR3: TGTGCCAGTAATACAGGGTTTAACACTGAAGCTTTCTTT. Its translation: CASNTGFNTEAFF.

J is TRBJ1-2 and V is TRBV6-1; the match to TRBD1 covers 9 bases. J was trimmed by 8 bases and V by 9 bases; bases with no gene match: 4. CDR3 size: 11 residues. Germline V gene lookup returns CDR1 MNHNS and CDR2 SASEGT. CDR3 sequence (DNA): TGTGCCAGTCGGACAGGGGTAGGCTACACCTTC. The encoded protein is CASRTGVGYTF.

The rearrangement uses TRBV4-1 and TRBJ1-3, with D unresolved. Per the germline V gene, CDR1 is MGHRA and CDR2 is YSYEKL. Trimming stripped 4 bases from V and 0 bases from J, with 10 bases between. CDR3 size: 15 residues. In DNA, the CDR3 is TGCGCCAGCAGCCCCCAGGATCGCTCTGGAAACACCATATATTTT. Its protein product is CASSPQDRSGNTIYF.